These 24 T cell receptor beta chains were sequenced from one sample in a study of shared clonotypes between healthy human individuals. Only in-frame clones appear in the TCRdb table, and some are missing; sequencing was by immunoSEQ multiplex PCR. Of approximately 2.1 million clones in the sample, just over 90% were seen once. Sequencing used naive CD4+ T cells from PBMCs. Subset given: CD45RA+ positively selected. Receptors were obtained from a man younger than 35 in good health. Some clones in this sample may be carry-over from other donors' samples.

The chain has TRBV6-5 and TRBJ2-1, with 11 bases lining up with TRBD2. The CDR3 contains 15 residues. Germline lookup yields CDR1 MNHEY and CDR2 SVGAGI. V lost 5 bases, J lost 8 bases, and 8 bases stayed unmatched. The DNA for the CDR3 is TGTGCCAGCAGTCGGACTAGCGGGCTCCCCCATGAGCAGTTCTTC. Amino acid sequence: CASSRTSGLPHEQFF.

The V gene is TRBV5-6, the J gene TRBJ1-5; 8 bases match TRBD1. The germline V gene encodes CDR1 SGHDT and CDR2 YYEEEE. Trimming cost V 4 bases and J 7 bases; bases outside gene matches: 10. The CDR3 is 15 residues long. CDR3 coding DNA: TGTGCCAGCAGCGAGAAAGGACAGGGAGGACAGCCCCAGCATTTT. As protein: CASSEKGQGGQPQHF.

The rearrangement joins TRBV5-1 to TRBJ2-1, with D tentatively TRBD1 or TRBD2 (5 bases each). The ends were cut back, 4 bases at V and 2 bases at J, with 22 bases in the middle. Germline CDR1 reads SGHRS; CDR2 reads YFSETQ. CDR3 size: 18 residues. The chain's CDR3 is CASSRDLSGTAAYNEQFF. The CDR3 DNA reads as TGCGCCAGCAGCAGAGACCTATCCGGGACCGCCGCCTACAATGAGCAGTTCTTC. Combining the CDR3 with reference TRBV5-1 and TRBJ2-1 gives the whole variable domain KAGVTQTPRYLIKTRGQQVTLSCSPISGHRSVSWYQQTPGQGLQFLFEYFSETQRNKGNFPGRFSGRQFSNSRSEMNVSTLELGDSALYLCASSRDLSGTAAYNEQFFGPGTRLTVL.

The genes are TRBV29-1 and TRBJ1-1; a possible D gene is TRBD1 (5 bases). CDR1 is SQVTM and CDR2 is ANQGSEA in the germline V gene. V was pared by 8 bases and J by 0 bases, with 16 bases between. There are 14 residues in the CDR3. DNA for the CDR3: TGCAGCTCCCCTGGGACGGGGATGAACACTGAAGCTTTCTTT. Residues: CSSPGTGMNTEAFF.

This chain uses TRBV28 with TRBJ1-1; tentative D call: TRBD1 (5 bases). The CDR3 spans 13 residues. Germline V gene lookup returns CDR1 MDHEN and CDR2 SYDVKM. V lost 8 bases and J lost 1, with 11 bases in between. The CDR3 sequence is CASGGHSNTEAFF. CDR3 DNA sequence: TGTGCCAGCGGAGGACACTCGAACACTGAAGCTTTCTTT.

As concerns this clone: This sample includes further DNA sequences coding for the same CDR3. This chain uses TRBV27 with TRBJ2-2; unclear D gene. V was pared by 0 bases and J by 6 bases, with 5 bases between. Germline lookup yields CDR1 MNHEY and CDR2 SMNVEV (reference sequence). The CDR3 has 13 residues. The chain's CDR3 is CASSLSRAGELFF. The CDR3 DNA reads as TGTGCCAGCAGTTTATCGCGAGCCGGGGAGCTGTTTTTT.

The rearrangement links TRBV25-1 to TRBJ2-6; no clear D. Germline CDR1 and CDR2: MGHDK and SYGVNS. Trimming stripped 5 bases from V and 2 bases from J, with 4 bases between. CDR3 length: 13 amino acids. This CDR3 reads CASSLPGANVLTF. The CDR3 DNA sequence: TGTGCCAGCAGTCTCCCTGGGGCCAACGTCCTGACTTTC.

On this clone itself: Other nucleotide sequences from this sample produce the same CDR3. This chain uses TRBV5-1 with TRBJ2-2, with D perhaps matching TRBD1 (6 bases). The V gene lost 4 bases and the J gene lost 0 bases, with 13 bases spanning the gap. This CDR3 is built from 16 residues. Germline values: CDR1 SGHRS, CDR2 YFSETQ. CDR3 residues: CASSPGAGANTGELFF. CDR3 coding DNA: TGCGCCAGCAGCCCAGGGGCAGGGGCGAACACCGGGGAGCTGTTTTTT.

The chain has TRBV2 and TRBJ1-5; D gene uncertain. The germline V gene encodes CDR1 SNHLY and CDR2 FYNNEI. The CDR3 runs 16 residues. V lost 0 bases, J lost 4 bases, and 13 bases lay in between. As DNA, the CDR3 is TGTGCCAGCAGTGAAGCTGCGGCAGACCTTAATCAGCCCCAGCATTTT. Its protein is CASSEAAADLNQPQHF.

Worth noting for this clone: Other DNA sequences in this specimen translate into the identical CDR3. The CDR3 DNA reads TGCGCCAGCAGCTTGGAGTCTAGCACAGATACGCAGTATTTT. This encodes CASSLESSTDTQYF. The chain links TRBV5-1 to TRBJ2-3; D gene uncertain. Deletions cut 0 bases from V and 0 bases from J, with 5 bases between. In germline, CDR1 is SGHRS, CDR2 YFSETQ. The CDR3 consists of 14 residues.

V and J are TRBV5-4 and TRBJ1-5; tentatively, D is TRBD1 (5 bases). V was cut by 4 bases and J by 6 bases, with 8 bases left in between. Germline-derived CDR1 and CDR2 are SGHNT and YYREEE (reference sequence). The CDR3 spans 12 residues. The DNA for the CDR3 is TGTGCCAGCAGCCAAGACAGTCAGCCCCAGCATTTT. Translated, it gives CASSQDSQPQHF.

This clone was observed a handful of times. The chain uses TRBV19 and TRBJ1-1, with D tentatively TRBD1 (6 bases). Between the trimmed V and J ends, which lost 3 bases and 3 bases, there was a span of 17 bases. This CDR3 region has 16 residues. Germline lookup yields CDR1 LNHDA and CDR2 SQIVND (reference sequence). Here the CDR3 reads CASSMAGGNRDTEAFF. The CDR3 DNA reads as TGTGCCAGTAGTATGGCGGGGGGCAACAGGGACACTGAAGCTTTCTTT. The whole variable domain, remainder taken from reference TRBV19 and TRBJ1-1, is DGGITQSPKYLFRKEGQNVTLSCEQNLNHDAMYWYRQDPGQGLRLIYYSQIVNDFQKGDIAEGYSVSREKKESFPLTVTSAQKNPTAFYLCASSMAGGNRDTEAFFGQGTRLTVV.

On this clone itself: The final CDR3 position lacks the conserved phenylalanine or tryptophan, pointing to a likely read error. It is unclear where the CDR3 begins or ends on the DNA, so no DNA is shown, and the CDR3 is as TCRdb lists it. The CDR3 loop reads CASSLPPG. The chain links TRBV5-1 to TRBJ2-6. Germline loops: CDR1 SGHRS, CDR2 YFSETQ. The CDR3 spans 8 amino acids, including both terminal residues.

The CDR3 bases are TGTGCCAGCGGAGCCACAGGGGGATATCAGCCCCAGCATTTT. Amino acids: CASGATGGYQPQHF. The chain is built from TRBV28 and TRBJ1-5; TRBD1 matches 8 bases. Trimming removed 8 bases from V and 5 bases from J; junction bases left unmatched: 8. This CDR3 is built from 14 residues. Germline CDR1 and CDR2: MDHEN and SYDVKM.

This rearrangement joins TRBV7-9 to TRBJ2-4, with 11 positions matching TRBD1. Unmatched junction bases numbered 2, after V lost 4 bases and J lost 6 bases. The CDR3 spans 14 residues. Germline assignment: CDR1 SEHNR and CDR2 FQNEAQ (reference sequence). The DNA for the CDR3 is TGTGCCAGCAGCTGGGGACAGGGGGGAAACATTCAGTACTTC. It translates to CASSWGQGGNIQYF.

The chain combines TRBV6-6 with TRBJ1-2; D ambiguous. Trimming took off 6 bases at V and 3 bases at J, with 8 bases between the two ends. Per germline, CDR1 MNHNY and CDR2 SVGAGI (reference sequence). There are 12 residues in the CDR3. The CDR3 loop reads CASSSRDYGYTF. The CDR3 DNA reads TGTGCCAGCAGCTCCCGAGACTATGGCTACACCTTC.

The chain is built from TRBV19 and TRBJ1-1, with a weak D call TRBD1 (5 bases). Germline CDR1 LNHDA, CDR2 SQIVND (reference sequence). The CDR3 is 13 amino acids. Deletions cut 3 bases from V and 9 bases from J, with 14 bases between. The CDR3 here is CASSMDTGYKAFF. The CDR3 region has the DNA TGTGCCAGTAGTATGGACACCGGCTACAAAGCTTTCTTT.

The V and J genes are TRBV7-2 and TRBJ2-1, with D possibly matching TRBD2 (6 bases). Germline V gene lookup returns CDR1 SGHTA and CDR2 FQGNSA. V was clipped by 5 bases and J by 6 bases, with 14 bases between them. This CDR3 spans 14 amino acids. The CDR3 protein is CASSPSVEGNEQFF. The CDR3 nucleotides are TGTGCCAGCAGCCCGTCGGTGGAGGGCAATGAGCAGTTCTTC.

The chain employs TRBV19 and TRBJ2-7, with D possibly matching TRBD2 (6 bases). V was shortened by 4 bases and J by 0 bases, with 13 bases between the two germline ends. CDR1 LNHDA and CDR2 SQIVND come from the germline V gene (reference sequence). The CDR3 is made up of 15 amino acids. In DNA form, the CDR3 reads TGTGCCAGTAGTAAGGGGACTGTAAACTCCTACGAGCAGTACTTC. This encodes CASSKGTVNSYEQYF.

The gene calls are TRBV15 and TRBJ2-4; D is uncertain. The CDR3 consists of 16 residues. Per the germline V gene, CDR1 is LNHNV and CDR2 is YYDKDF (reference sequence). V lost 2 bases, J lost 4 bases, and 15 bases lay in between. The CDR3: CATSRYDGATKNIQYF. The CDR3, as DNA: TGTGCCACCAGCAGATATGACGGAGCAACTAAAAACATTCAGTACTTC.

The J gene is TRBJ2-1, the V gene TRBV28; the D gene could be TRBD1 or TRBD2 (5 bases each). V was cut by 2 bases and J by 6 bases, with 17 bases left in between. CDR1 MDHEN and CDR2 SYDVKM come from the germline V gene. The CDR3 has 16 amino acids. Here the CDR3 reads CASSLMGGTFLNEQFF. The DNA of the CDR3 is TGTGCCAGCAGTTTAATGGGTGGGACGTTTCTCAATGAGCAGTTCTTC.

The rearrangement uses TRBV19 and TRBJ2-2, with 9 bases lining up with TRBD1. The V gene end was trimmed by 6 bases and the J gene end by 4 bases; junction bases not matched to a gene: 6. The CDR3 runs 15 residues. CDR1 LNHDA and CDR2 SQIVND come from the germline V gene (reference sequence). The CDR3 DNA follows: TGTGCCAGTAGGGGGACAGGGACGAGCACCGGGGAGCTGTTTTTT. Residues: CASRGTGTSTGELFF.

The J gene is TRBJ1-4, the V gene TRBV7-2; D might be TRBD1 (6 bases). Between the trimmed V and J ends, which lost 5 bases and 8 bases, there was a span of 21 bases. The CDR3 runs to 16 residues. Germline lookup yields CDR1 SGHTA and CDR2 FQGNSA. CDR3: CASSRSPTGPGEKLFF. CDR3 bases: TGTGCCAGCAGCCGCTCCCCTACAGGGCCAGGGGAAAAACTGTTTTTT.

This clone was recorded a few times. The V call is TRBV6-5, the J call TRBJ1-5; no firm D call. The CDR3 has 15 residues. Germline V gene data show CDR1 as MNHEY and CDR2 as SVGAGI. Trimming stripped 6 bases from V and 1 base from J, with 13 bases between. The CDR3 bases are TGTGCCAGCAGAATGACACCTTCGAGCAATCAGCCCCAGCATTTT. Amino acids: CASRMTPSSNQPQHF.